These 26 T cell receptor beta chains were sequenced from one sample in a study of blood T cell repertoires in COVID-19. Clones were read by immunoSEQ multiplex PCR, and TCRdb kept only the in-frame ones, dropping some. Of 200,000 to 300,000 clones listed, about nine tenths are singletons. The specimen sequenced was peripheral blood. The receptors derive from a man aged 30 to 45 with COVID-19, enrolled during active disease.

The chain combines TRBV2 with TRBJ2-3, with 9 bases fitting TRBD2. CDR3 length equals 17 residues. In germline, CDR1 is SNHLY, CDR2 FYNNEI. The V segment lost 6 bases and the J segment 3 bases; nucleotides outside the gene matches: 13. Here the CDR3 reads CASSVNRAGGGTDTQYF. DNA for the CDR3: TGTGCCAGCAGCGTAAACAGAGCGGGGGGCGGGACAGATACGCAGTATTTT.

The rearrangement joins TRBV4-1 to TRBJ1-6, with TRBD1 matching 8 bases. CDR3 size: 18 residues. V shed 1 base, J shed 9 bases, and the junction held 14 bases outside the gene matches. CDR1 and CDR2 (germline): MGHRA, YSYEKL. The CDR3 DNA sequence: TGCGCCAGCAGCCAAGGCCCGGGACAGGAATATCTATTTTCACCCCTCCACTTT. Its protein product is CASSQGPGQEYLFSPLHF.

This clone was found a few times. The gene calls are TRBV27 and TRBJ1-5; 10 bases fit TRBD1. In germline, CDR1 is MNHEY, CDR2 SMNVEV (reference sequence). This CDR3 comprises 19 residues. The V and J ends lost 2 bases and 5 bases, in that order; junction bases with no gene match: 15. The CDR3 sequence is CASSLPRTGGSSGDQPQHF. The CDR3 DNA reads TGTGCCAGCAGTTTACCCCGGACAGGGGGAAGTTCTGGGGATCAGCCCCAGCATTTT.

J is TRBJ1-1 and V is TRBV30; D possibly corresponds to TRBD1 (5 bases). The CDR3 covers 14 residues. V was pared by 0 bases and J by 2 bases, with 10 bases between. Germline V CDR1 and CDR2: GTSNPN, SVGIG (reference sequence). CDR3 DNA sequence: TGTGCCTGGAGTGTCGGGGGGACTAACACTGAAGCTTTCTTT. Its protein product is CAWSVGGTNTEAFF.

This clone occurred a few times. This chain connects TRBV7-3 to TRBJ2-7; 8 bases match TRBD1. The junction had 5 bases not matched to a gene; V was cut back by 4 bases and J by 6 bases. The CDR3 runs 13 residues. In germline, CDR1 is SGHTA, CDR2 FQGTGA. CDR3 sequence reads: CASSSGQGREQYF. CDR3 bases: TGTGCCAGCAGCTCCGGACAGGGTCGCGAGCAGTACTTC.

The gene calls are TRBV7-6 and TRBJ2-1, with 9 bases matching TRBD2. The CDR3 consists of 16 residues. V dropped 5 bases and J dropped 2; count of bases not matched to a gene: 7. Germline-derived CDR1 and CDR2 are SGHVS and FNYEAQ. Written as DNA, the CDR3 is TGTGCCAGCAGCGGTGGGGAGCGGGGGGCCTACAATGAGCAGTTCTTC. This codes for CASSGGERGAYNEQFF.

The V and J genes are TRBV6-5 and TRBJ2-7, with D hard to call. Per the germline V gene, CDR1 is MNHEY and CDR2 is SVGAGI. The germline V and J ends were trimmed by 6 bases and 6 bases, with 9 bases remaining between them. The CDR3 spans 11 residues. The CDR3 spells CASRLNIEQYF. In DNA, the CDR3 is TGTGCCAGCAGACTAAACATCGAGCAGTACTTC.

This clone was seen more than once but under ten times. V and J are TRBV10-2 and TRBJ1-3; 7 nucleotides match TRBD1. CDR1 is WSHSY, CDR2 SAAADI, per germline. This CDR3 has 16 amino acids. V dropped 6 bases and J dropped 0; count of bases not matched to a gene: 8. This chain's CDR3 is CASRSTGLYSGNTIYF. DNA of the CDR3: TGCGCCAGCAGGTCGACAGGGCTGTACTCTGGAAACACCATATATTTT.

The CDR3 region has the DNA TGTGCCAGCAGACTAGGACAGGGGAGAACTGAAGCTTTCTTT. This translates into CASRLGQGRTEAFF. The V call is TRBV6-5, the J call TRBJ1-1, with 9 nucleotides matching TRBD1. The CDR3 length is 14 residues. V trimming: 6 bases; J trimming: 5 bases; junction bases outside the gene matches: 7. CDR1 MNHEY and CDR2 SVGAGI come from the germline V gene.

This clone was found a few times. The gene calls are TRBV18 and TRBJ1-1; D not resolved. Trimming removed 3 bases at V and 3 bases at J, with 14 bases between. Germline CDR1 is KGHSH and CDR2 is LQKENI. This CDR3 has 15 residues. Here the CDR3 reads CASSPTADSDTEAFF. The CDR3, as DNA: TGTGCCAGCTCACCTACCGCCGATTCGGACACTGAAGCTTTCTTT.

This clone showed up just once. The chain recombines TRBV24-1 with TRBJ2-2, with 14 nucleotides matching TRBD2. Germline trimming cut 8 bases from V and 1 base from J; bases unmatched to any gene: 5. The length of the CDR3 is 17 residues. In germline, CDR1 is KGHDR, CDR2 SFDVKD. The CDR3 reads CATMRTSGGLNTGELFF. DNA of the CDR3: TGTGCCACCATGAGGACTAGCGGGGGGCTGAACACCGGGGAGCTGTTTTTT.

V gene TRBV5-1 combines with J gene TRBJ2-6; a possible D gene is TRBD1 (5 bases). The V gene's germline CDR1 is SGHRS and CDR2 YFSETQ. Trimming cost V 3 bases and J 6 bases, with 13 bases left between them. This CDR3 region has 15 residues. The DNA for the CDR3 is TGCGCCAGCAGCTCTACAGGTGATTTGGCCAACGTCCTGACTTTC. Protein: CASSSTGDLANVLTF.

CDR3 protein: CASSQDRGQGIGYTF. CDR3 coding DNA: TGTGCCAGCAGCCAAGATCGGGGACAGGGGATTGGCTACACCTTC. J is TRBJ1-2 and V is TRBV4-2; 10 nucleotides match TRBD1. CDR3 length: 15 amino acids. Germline CDR1 reads LGHNA; CDR2 reads YNFKEQ. The ends lost 0 bases at V and 7 bases at J; junction bases unmatched: 5.

This clone has a single count. V and J are TRBV5-1 and TRBJ2-2; TRBD2 agrees at 8 bases. Germline V gene lookup returns CDR1 SGHRS and CDR2 YFSETQ. The CDR3 sequence is 15 residues long. Trimming removed 2 bases from V and 5 bases from J; junction bases left unmatched: 5. The CDR3 nucleotides are TGCGCCAGCAGCTTACGCGGGGGGTCTACCGGGGAGCTGTTTTTT. Encoded protein: CASSLRGGSTGELFF.

Details on this clone: An end of the junction differs from the germline gene, which may be a read error. V and J are TRBV9 and TRBJ1-6; D gene ambiguous. Germline values: CDR1 SGDLS, CDR2 YYNGEE. CDR3 length: 14 residues. This chain's CDR3 is CASSAVSSNSPLHF. CDR3 nucleotides: TGTGCCAGCAGCGCGGTTTCCTCTAATTCACCCCTCCACTTT.

The chain couples TRBV2 to TRBJ2-7; TRBD1 aligns across 9 bases. The CDR3 is 12 residues long. V dropped 6 bases and J dropped 6; count of bases not matched to a gene: 3. In germline, CDR1 is SNHLY, CDR2 FYNNEI. The DNA for the CDR3 is TGTGCCAGCAGGACGACAGGGGGCGAGCAGTACTTC. Translation gives CASRTTGGEQYF. The full variable domain, with the rest looked up from reference TRBV2 and TRBJ2-7, is EPEVTQTPSHQVTQMGQEVILRCVPISNHLYFYWYRQILGQKVEFLVSFYNNEISEKSEIFDDQFSVERPDGSNFTLKIRSTKLEDSAMYFCASRTTGGEQYFGPGTRLTVT.

The V gene is TRBV29-1, the J gene TRBJ2-3, with TRBD2 matching 10 bases. The CDR3 length is 15 residues. Germline trimming cut 4 bases from V and 2 bases from J; bases unmatched to any gene: 6. Germline V gives CDR1 SQVTM, CDR2 ANQGSEA. The CDR3 DNA is TGCAGCGTTGGGGCTAGCGGGAGAAACACAGATACGCAGTATTTT. Protein: CSVGASGRNTDTQYF.

The chain is built from TRBV5-6 and TRBJ1-1, with a tentative D call TRBD1 (5 bases). CDR1 and CDR2 from the germline V gene are SGHDT and YYEEEE. Trimming removed 2 bases at V and 0 bases at J, with 14 bases between. This CDR3 has 16 residues. The DNA for the CDR3 is TGTGCCAGCAGCTTATGGGGAACGGGGGTGAACACTGAAGCTTTCTTT. Its protein is CASSLWGTGVNTEAFF.

This chain connects TRBV14 to TRBJ2-3; 10 nucleotides match TRBD2. The germline gives CDR1 SGHDN, CDR2 FVKESK. The CDR3 consists of 17 residues. Trimming cost V 0 bases and J 8 bases; bases outside gene matches: 11. CDR3 coding DNA: TGTGCCAGCAGCCAAGATCGGAGCGGGGGGGTCCGTGGTACGCAGTATTTT. Amino acid sequence: CASSQDRSGGVRGTQYF.

This chain links TRBV2 with TRBJ1-1, with a possible D match to TRBD1 (6 bases). Germline V gene data show CDR1 as SNHLY and CDR2 as FYNNEI. The CDR3 runs 14 residues. The germline V and J ends were trimmed by 5 bases and 4 bases, with 14 bases remaining between them. The CDR3 spells CASSPGVEGTEAFF. CDR3 nucleotides: TGTGCCAGCAGTCCAGGGGTCGAAGGCACTGAAGCTTTCTTT.

The chain uses TRBV5-1 and TRBJ1-6; D is unclear. The CDR3 is 15 amino acids. The V and J ends lost 1 base and 0 bases respectively, with 5 bases between them. Germline-derived CDR1 and CDR2 are SGHRS and YFSETQ. CDR3 sequence (DNA): TGCGCCAGCAGCTTGAGCGGCTCCTATAATTCACCCCTCCACTTT. Its translation: CASSLSGSYNSPLHF. The whole variable domain, remainder taken from reference TRBV5-1 and TRBJ1-6, is KAGVTQTPRYLIKTRGQQVTLSCSPISGHRSVSWYQQTPGQGLQFLFEYFSETQRNKGNFPGRFSGRQFSNSRSEMNVSTLELGDSALYLCASSLSGSYNSPLHFGNGTRLTVT.

The J gene is TRBJ2-3, the V gene TRBV20-1, with D perhaps TRBD1 (6 bases). The CDR3 runs to 16 residues. V was pared by 3 bases and J by 6 bases, with 22 bases between. Germline-derived CDR1 and CDR2 are DFQATT and SNEGSKA (reference sequence). CDR3 sequence (DNA): TGCAGTGCTAGTGTCACAGGGTTGGGATTCACGGATACGCAGTATTTT. This translates into CSASVTGLGFTDTQYF.

The V gene is TRBV27, the J gene TRBJ2-1; 10 bases are a match to TRBD2. The CDR3 runs to 16 residues. The V gene's germline CDR1 is MNHEY and CDR2 SMNVEV (reference sequence). Trimming at V came to 2 bases and at J to 2 bases, leaving 3 bases not matched to a gene. CDR3 protein: CASSLGSGGAYNEQFF. DNA for the CDR3: TGTGCCAGCAGTTTAGGGAGCGGGGGGGCCTACAATGAGCAGTTCTTC.

The chain couples TRBV27 to TRBJ1-2, with D tentatively TRBD1 (6 bases). V was trimmed by 4 bases and J by 2 bases, leaving 14 bases between them. Per the germline V gene, CDR1 is MNHEY and CDR2 is SMNVEV (reference sequence). The CDR3 consists of 15 residues. CDR3 nucleotides: TGTGCCAGCAGTTCGCCGGGACATTCGAACTATGGCTACACCTTC. Translating gives CASSSPGHSNYGYTF.

The chain employs TRBV10-2 and TRBJ1-5; 8 bases match TRBD1. The V gene's germline CDR1 is WSHSY and CDR2 SAAADI. This CDR3 is 16 amino acids long. With 6 bases clipped from V and 3 bases from J, the junction kept 10 bases outside the gene matches. The CDR3 nucleotides are TGCGCCAGCAGCCCTCGACAGGGGTCCTACAATCAGCCCCAGCATTTT. Translation gives CASSPRQGSYNQPQHF.

The chain is built from TRBV5-1 and TRBJ2-5; 10 bases map to TRBD2. V shed 0 bases, J shed 5 bases, and the junction held 7 bases outside the gene matches. Germline loops: CDR1 SGHRS, CDR2 YFSETQ. The CDR3 sequence is 16 residues long. The CDR3 spells CASSLAPSGGAETQYF. The CDR3 DNA follows: TGCGCCAGCAGCTTGGCGCCCAGCGGGGGGGCGGAGACCCAGTACTTC.